This T cell receptor (beta chain) stems from a study of regulatory T cells in long-lasting Graves disease. In building TCR beta libraries, iRepertoire HTBI primers were used together with Arm-PCR of CDR3 regions. MiXCR, applied by TCRdb to the multiplex PCR reads, yields one record per CDR3 protein. Of some 230,000 distinct CDR3 sequences in the sample, around 19% were seen once. This clonotype was seen many times. Germline V gene lookup returns CDR1 KGHSH and CDR2 LQKENI. CDR3 size: 15 residues. Trimming took off 4 bases at V and 6 bases at J, with 18 bases between the two ends. Time point specified: newly diagnosed GD, antithyroid drugs for less than 3 months. There was RNA extracted from PBMCs, and the TCR library was made from it.

This receptor was obtained from a female donor with Graves disease. The sample consisted of peripheral blood mononuclear cells (PBMCs), taken at new diagnosis, from a patient treated with antithyroid drugs. This chain uses TRBV18 with TRBJ2-5; perhaps TRBD2 as D (5 bases). The CDR3 region has the DNA TGTGCCAGCTCACACTCGGACGGGGAAGGAAAGACCCAGTACTTC. Translating gives CASSHSDGEGKTQYF.